Shown below are 18 T cell receptor beta chains from a single sample sequenced in a study of T cells after yellow fever vaccination. MiXCR, applied by TCRdb to the 5' RACE reads, yields one record per CDR3 protein. The sample lists some 290,000 distinct CDR3 sequences, over 8.5% occurring once. Specimen: CD4+ T cells sorted from PBMCs, collected 45 days after the yellow fever booster vaccination. Receptors originate from a man aged 18 to 29 who received the YFV17D yellow fever vaccine.

This clonotype was picked up many times. Here the CDR3 reads CASMPSGTYDEKLFF. The CDR3 coding sequence is TGTGCCAGCATGCCATCGGGGACCTATGATGAAAAACTGTTTTTT. The rearrangement links TRBV6-5 to TRBJ1-4; TRBD1 might be the D (5 bases). CDR1 MNHEY and CDR2 SVGAGI come from the germline V gene. The V gene lost 7 bases and the J gene lost 6 bases, with 18 bases spanning the gap. The CDR3 length is 15 residues.

The chain employs TRBV4-1 and TRBJ2-5; D is perhaps TRBD1 (6 bases). Per the germline V gene, CDR1 is MGHRA and CDR2 is YSYEKL. The V end was cut by 1 base, the J end by 5 bases, with 23 bases between. CDR3 length equals 18 residues. This CDR3 reads CASSQGMSRGVFVETQYF. In DNA form, the CDR3 reads TGCGCCAGCAGCCAAGGCATGAGCAGGGGCGTTTTCGTTGAGACCCAGTACTTC.

This clonotype turned up a few times. This chain uses TRBV12-3 or TRBV12-4 with TRBJ2-3; the D gene is possibly TRBD1 (5 bases). The length of the CDR3 is 14 residues. The V and J ends lost 3 bases and 0 bases respectively, with 7 bases between them. The CDR3 DNA is TGTGCCAGCAGTTTTACAGGCAGCACAGATACGCAGTATTTT. The encoded protein is CASSFTGSTDTQYF.

CDR3: CSARFLRTQPDTQYF. The CDR3 bases are TGCAGTGCCCGATTCCTTAGAACCCAACCAGATACGCAGTATTTT. The chain is built from TRBV20-1 and TRBJ2-3; D uncertain. Trimming took 6 bases from V and 4 from J, leaving 20 bases between them. The germline V gene encodes CDR1 DFQATT and CDR2 SNEGSKA (reference sequence). This CDR3 comprises 15 residues.

This clonotype was seen a few times. The V and J genes are TRBV20-1 and TRBJ1-1, with D possibly being TRBD1 (6 bases). Germline CDR1 and CDR2: DFQATT and SNEGSKA (reference sequence). Between the trimmed V and J ends, which lost 0 bases and 1 base, there was a span of 6 bases. CDR3 length equals 13 residues. The CDR3 here is CSAREQGNTEAFF. The CDR3, as DNA: TGCAGTGCTAGAGAACAGGGGAACACTGAAGCTTTCTTT.

This clonotype was detected only a few times. This rearrangement joins TRBV5-5 to TRBJ1-1, with 9 bases matching TRBD1. The V gene end was trimmed by 3 bases and the J gene end by 7 bases; junction bases not matched to a gene: 7. Germline assignment: CDR1 SGHKS and CDR2 YYEKEE (reference sequence). This CDR3 has 14 residues. CDR3 amino acids: CASSSQPTGGEAFF. In DNA, the CDR3 is TGTGCCAGCAGCTCTCAACCGACAGGGGGTGAAGCTTTCTTT.

This clonotype was counted a few times. The chain combines TRBV20-1 with TRBJ2-4; D possibly uses TRBD1 or TRBD2 (5 bases each). V lost 6 bases and J lost 0, with 21 bases in between. Germline V gives CDR1 DFQATT, CDR2 SNEGSKA (reference sequence). The CDR3 runs to 17 residues. The CDR3 reads CSAYDSRGSLAKNIQYF. Here the CDR3 DNA reads TGCAGTGCCTACGACAGCCGAGGGTCCCTAGCCAAAAACATTCAGTACTTC.

There are a few counts of this clonotype. The chain couples TRBV7-6 to TRBJ2-7; D may be TRBD2 (5 bases). V was shortened by 5 bases and J by 7 bases, with 18 bases between the two germline ends. This CDR3 region has 14 residues. The germline gives CDR1 SGHVS, CDR2 FNYEAQ. CDR3: CASSAPTPRGEQYV. DNA for the CDR3: TGTGCCAGCAGCGCTCCCACCCCGAGAGGGGAGCAGTACGTC.

The sample holds many counts of this clonotype. This CDR3 is CASSSTRPGYEQYF. For the CDR3, the DNA is TGCGCCAGCAGCTCCACGAGGCCGGGATACGAGCAGTACTTC. The V gene is TRBV5-1, the J gene TRBJ2-7; D may be TRBD2 (5 bases). The CDR3 loop spans 14 amino acids. V was cut by 3 bases and J by 4 bases, with 14 bases left in between. CDR1 and CDR2 from the germline V gene are SGHRS and YFSETQ.

J is TRBJ2-7 and V is TRBV5-1; the D call may be TRBD1 or TRBD2 (5 bases each). This CDR3 is built from 15 residues. Trimming left V 3 bases short and J 2 bases short, with 15 bases between. The V gene's germline CDR1 is SGHRS and CDR2 YFSETQ. The CDR3 sequence: CASSSGALPAYEQYF. The CDR3 DNA reads as TGCGCCAGCAGCTCCGGGGCCCTCCCCGCCTACGAGCAGTACTTC.

The table lists this clonotype with a few counts. This chain links TRBV7-8 with TRBJ1-2; 7 bases line up with TRBD1. Germline trimming cut 2 bases from V and 3 bases from J; bases unmatched to any gene: 6. This CDR3 comprises 15 residues. CDR1 is SGHVS, CDR2 FQNEAQ, per germline. The CDR3 DNA is TGTGCCAGCAGCTTATTTTGGCAGGGGGACTATGGCTACACCTTC. It specifies CASSLFWQGDYGYTF.

This clonotype was observed many times. The chain recombines TRBV9 with TRBJ1-5; TRBD1 matches 10 bases. With 4 bases clipped from V and 4 bases from J, the junction kept 8 bases outside the gene matches. The germline CDR1 and CDR2 sequences are SGDLS and YYNGEE. This CDR3 comprises 16 residues. CDR3 amino acids: CASSPGTGALNQPQHF. CDR3 coding DNA: TGTGCCAGCAGCCCCGGGACAGGGGCTCTTAATCAGCCCCAGCATTTT.

This chain joins TRBV12-3 or TRBV12-4 and TRBJ1-1, with D perhaps matching TRBD1 (5 bases). There are 12 residues in the CDR3. Deletions cut 6 bases from V and 2 bases from J, with 7 bases between. CDR3 in DNA: TGTGCCAGCAGCCGGACAAACACTGAAGCTTTCTTT. Residues: CASSRTNTEAFF.

This clonotype has at least ten counts. This chain links TRBV11-2 with TRBJ2-1; tentatively, D is TRBD1 or TRBD2 (5 bases each). Germline CDR1 reads SGHAT; CDR2 reads FQNNGV. This CDR3 has 13 amino acids. Trimming took off 3 bases at V and 7 bases at J, with 10 bases between the two ends. This CDR3 reads CASSLSRENEQFF. The DNA of the CDR3 is TGTGCCAGCAGCTTGAGCAGGGAGAATGAGCAGTTCTTC.

This clonotype was detected a few times. The genes are TRBV29-1 and TRBJ2-3, with 8 nucleotides matching TRBD2. The junction had 6 bases not matched to a gene; V was cut back by 6 bases and J by 1 base. Per germline, CDR1 SQVTM and CDR2 ANQGSEA. The CDR3 is made up of 14 amino acids. This CDR3 is CSVGVAGRTDTQYF. The CDR3 region has the DNA TGCAGCGTCGGGGTAGCGGGGCGCACAGATACGCAGTATTTT.

This rearrangement joins TRBV6-1 to TRBJ1-2; no clear D. The V gene's germline CDR1 is MNHNS and CDR2 SASEGT. V was shortened by 6 bases and J by 4 bases, with 15 bases between the two germline ends. This CDR3 comprises 14 residues. CDR3 nucleotide sequence: TGTGCCAGCAGCGAACTCAGGCAGACCTATGGCTACACCTTC. It translates to CASSELRQTYGYTF.

In its sample, this clonotype was seen a few times. The CDR3 sequence is CASSLAGIAGGSSYNEQFF. The DNA for the CDR3 is TGCGCCAGCAGCTTGGCCGGGATAGCGGGGGGGAGCTCCTACAATGAGCAGTTCTTC. This chain connects TRBV5-1 to TRBJ2-1, with TRBD2 matching over 11 bases. There are 19 residues in the CDR3. The V gene end was trimmed by 0 bases and the J gene end by 0 bases; junction bases not matched to a gene: 8. Germline loops: CDR1 SGHRS, CDR2 YFSETQ. Complete variable domain (other parts from reference TRBV5-1 and TRBJ2-1): KAGVTQTPRYLIKTRGQQVTLSCSPISGHRSVSWYQQTPGQGLQFLFEYFSETQRNKGNFPGRFSGRQFSNSRSEMNVSTLELGDSALYLCASSLAGIAGGSSYNEQFFGPGTRLTVL.

This clonotype was counted many times. The rearrangement links TRBV5-1 to TRBJ2-3; 8 bases agree with TRBD1. CDR3 length equals 14 residues. With 6 bases clipped from V and 4 bases from J, the junction kept 7 bases outside the gene matches. Germline V gene lookup returns CDR1 SGHRS and CDR2 YFSETQ. This CDR3 reads CASTRTGPPDTQYF. The CDR3 DNA is TGCGCCAGCACAAGGACAGGGCCCCCAGATACGCAGTATTTT.